A single sample is the source of the 14 T cell receptor beta chains below, sequenced in a study of blood T cells in healthy people across ages. Primed by a sample-barcoded 5' primer and a J-beta primer mix, a second PCR proceeded for about 7 to 11 cycles. TCRdb used MiXCR to reprocess the 5' RACE reads, holding one entry per CDR3 protein. The table includes roughly 700,000 distinct CDR3 sequences, around 49% detected once. Material: blood. The receptor source for this set is a woman aged 55-70 years in good health.

V usage is TRBV5-1 and J usage is TRBJ2-1, with 9 bases lining up with TRBD2. Germline V gives CDR1 SGHRS, CDR2 YFSETQ. The V segment lost 4 bases and the J segment 10 bases; nucleotides outside the gene matches: 12. The CDR3 extends over 15 amino acids. The CDR3 DNA follows: TGCGCCAGCAGCCCCCCGGGAGCGGGAGGTGGGGAGCAGTTCTTC. Translating it yields CASSPPGAGGGEQFF.

This clonotype has only a few counts. J is TRBJ2-7 and V is TRBV28; no reliable D call. Germline V gene sequence: CDR1 MDHEN, CDR2 SYDVKM. This CDR3 region has 13 residues. Trimming shortened V by 5 bases and J by 2 bases, and 10 bases separated the two germline ends. CDR3 coding DNA: TGTGCCAGCAGTCGCGCTGGGCCCTACGAGCAGTACTTC. Residues: CASSRAGPYEQYF.

This clonotype was detected a few times. The rearrangement links TRBV10-3 to TRBJ2-6, with D hard to call. Germline loops: CDR1 ENHRY, CDR2 SYGVKD. CDR3 length: 17 amino acids. Between the trimmed V and J ends, which lost 2 bases and 0 bases, there was a span of 11 bases. The CDR3 DNA sequence: TGTGCCATCAGTGAGGCAGTGGACGTCTCTGGGGCCAACGTCCTGACTTTC. It yields the protein CAISEAVDVSGANVLTF.

The genes are TRBV5-1 and TRBJ2-1; the D is unclear. Germline CDR1 and CDR2: SGHRS and YFSETQ. V was clipped by 0 bases and J by 3 bases, with 7 bases between them. This CDR3 has 14 residues. In DNA form, the CDR3 reads TGCGCCAGCAGCTTGGACGTCGTCTACAATGAGCAGTTCTTC. It yields the protein CASSLDVVYNEQFF. The variable domain in full, completed from reference TRBV5-1 and TRBJ2-1, reads KAGVTQTPRYLIKTRGQQVTLSCSPISGHRSVSWYQQTPGQGLQFLFEYFSETQRNKGNFPGRFSGRQFSNSRSEMNVSTLELGDSALYLCASSLDVVYNEQFFGPGTRLTVL.

This clonotype has a handful of counts. The chain joins TRBV5-1 to TRBJ2-5; 12 bases fit TRBD1. CDR3 size: 15 residues. V dropped 4 bases and J dropped 6; count of bases not matched to a gene: 7. Germline V gene data show CDR1 as SGHRS and CDR2 as YFSETQ. The CDR3 sequence: CASSDGTGGSKTQYF. CDR3 nucleotide sequence: TGCGCCAGCAGCGACGGGACAGGGGGCAGCAAGACCCAGTACTTC.

This chain joins TRBV7-8 and TRBJ2-2; D not resolved. The CDR3 is 14 amino acids. Germline CDR1 SGHVS, CDR2 FQNEAQ. V lost 3 bases, J lost 1 base, and 6 bases lay in between. As DNA, the CDR3 is TGTGCCAGCAGCTTGTCCGGGAACACCGGGGAGCTGTTTTTT. It specifies CASSLSGNTGELFF.

V gene TRBV2 combines with J gene TRBJ2-3; D perhaps matches TRBD2 (7 bases). Trimming cost V 6 bases and J 7 bases, with 20 bases left between them. This CDR3 has 15 residues. Germline V CDR1 and CDR2: SNHLY, FYNNEI. The CDR3 region has the DNA TGTGCCAGCAGCCTCTCTAGCGGAGGGGGTCATACGCAGTATTTT. The encoded protein is CASSLSSGGGHTQYF. The full variable domain, its missing parts supplied by reference TRBV2 and TRBJ2-3, is EPEVTQTPSHQVTQMGQEVILRCVPISNHLYFYWYRQILGQKVEFLVSFYNNEISEKSEIFDDQFSVERPDGSNFTLKIRSTKLEDSAMYFCASSLSSGGGHTQYFGPGTRLTVL.

This clonotype was seen only once. The chain joins TRBV5-1 to TRBJ2-2; 12 bases are a match to TRBD2. J lost 0 bases, V lost 4 bases, and 4 bases had no gene match. Germline CDR1 is SGHRS and CDR2 is YFSETQ. This CDR3 is built from 17 residues. CDR3: CASSPTSGRSNTGELFF. The CDR3 DNA follows: TGCGCCAGCAGCCCAACTAGCGGGAGGTCGAACACCGGGGAGCTGTTTTTT.

The chain has TRBV7-2 and TRBJ2-3; a weak D match, TRBD2 (6 bases). CDR3 length: 16 residues. Per the germline V gene, CDR1 is SGHTA and CDR2 is FQGNSA. The V end lost 5 bases, the J end lost 2 bases, and 17 bases lay between the germline ends. CDR3 sequence reads: CASSPLGTSPTDTQYF. The CDR3 DNA reads as TGTGCCAGCAGCCCGTTGGGCACTAGCCCCACAGATACGCAGTATTTT.

The rearrangement uses TRBV2 and TRBJ2-7; possible D gene TRBD1, 6 bases. Germline V gives CDR1 SNHLY, CDR2 FYNNEI. V dropped 0 bases and J dropped 6 bases, with 18 bases sitting between them. The length of the CDR3 is 16 residues. Here the CDR3 DNA reads TGTGCCAGCAGTGAAGCGCTGGGACACGGCGCCCGCGAGCAGTACTTC. Translating gives CASSEALGHGAREQYF.

This chain uses TRBV6-6 with TRBJ1-1; no firm D call. Deletions cut 6 bases from V and 8 bases from J, with 19 bases between. Germline assignment: CDR1 MNHNY and CDR2 SVGAGI (reference sequence). The CDR3 has 14 amino acids. DNA of the CDR3: TGTGCCAGCAGCTCCCGTGGGAGTGAGTGGGAAGCTTTCTTT. Translation gives CASSSRGSEWEAFF.

This clonotype was picked up a small number of times. CDR3 amino acids: CASSLVGGTPLHF. CDR3 DNA sequence: TGTGCCAGCAGCTTAGTTGGGGGGACGCCCCTCCACTTT. The V call is TRBV7-2, the J call TRBJ1-6; a weak D match, TRBD1 (5 bases). Looked up from germline, CDR1 is SGHTA and CDR2 is FQGNSA. Trimming stripped 1 base from V and 13 bases from J, with 11 bases between. The CDR3 spans 13 residues.

The genes are TRBV24-1 and TRBJ2-5; a weak D match, TRBD1 (6 bases). The germline V gene has CDR1 KGHDR and CDR2 SFDVKD. This CDR3 has 13 amino acids. Trimming cost V 1 base and J 11 bases, with 13 bases left between them. The DNA for the CDR3 is TGTGCCACCAGTGATTTCAGGGGCAGGGAGCAGTACTTC. Residues: CATSDFRGREQYF.

This clonotype was detected a few times. In nucleotides, the CDR3 is TGCGCCAGCAGCCAAGAAACGGGCGCTTGGAGTGAAGCTTTCTTT. Protein product: CASSQETGAWSEAFF. The J gene is TRBJ1-1, the V gene TRBV4-3; D not resolved. This CDR3 contains 15 residues. In germline, CDR1 is LGHNA, CDR2 YSLEER. V gave up 0 bases and J gave up 7 bases, with 15 bases separating them.